Listed here are 6 T cell receptor beta chains from one sample, sequenced in a study of blood T cell repertoires in COVID-19. The method was immunoSEQ multiplex PCR; TCRdb's version includes in-frame clones alone and lacks a portion of them. The table has approximately 180,000 clones, over 75% seen once. Sequenced input: peripheral blood. The receptors stem from a human donor with active or convalescent COVID-19. The donor label of this sample is uncertain.

This CDR3 reads CASSLPTGRLEYEQYF. CDR3 bases: TGTGCCAGCAGCTTACCTACTGGCAGGTTGGAATACGAGCAGTACTTC. The chain employs TRBV7-9 and TRBJ2-7, with D hard to call. The germline V gene has CDR1 SEHNR and CDR2 FQNEAQ (reference sequence). CDR3 length equals 16 residues. V lost 2 bases, J lost 4 bases, and 18 bases lay in between. The full variable domain, completed using reference TRBV7-9 and TRBJ2-7, is DTGVSQNPRHKITKRGQNVTFRCDPISEHNRLYWYRQTLGQGPEFLTYFQNEAQLEKSRLLSDRFSAERPKGSFSTLEIQRTEQGDSAMYLCASSLPTGRLEYEQYFGPGTRLTVT.

The chain combines TRBV7-2 with TRBJ1-3; D is unclear. The CDR3 has 14 amino acids. The germline gives CDR1 SGHTA, CDR2 FQGNSA. Trimming shortened V by 2 bases and J by 7 bases, and 12 bases separated the two germline ends. The CDR3 DNA is TGTGCCAGCAGCTTATATAGCTCGAGTAACACCATATATTTT. This translates into CASSLYSSSNTIYF.

This rearrangement joins TRBV7-2 to TRBJ2-2; D gene unclear. Germline CDR1 reads SGHTA; CDR2 reads FQGNSA. Trimming cost V 2 bases and J 4 bases, with 5 bases left between them. This CDR3 comprises 13 residues. The CDR3 region is CASSLRPTGELFF. The CDR3 bases are TGTGCCAGCAGCTTACGTCCCACCGGGGAGCTGTTTTTT.

This clone was seen more than once but under ten times. This chain uses TRBV7-9 with TRBJ1-1, with TRBD1 matching 7 bases. Germline V CDR1 and CDR2: SEHNR, FQNEAQ (reference sequence). The CDR3 extends over 13 amino acids. V lost 7 bases to trimming and J lost 9 bases; unmatched junction nucleotides: 11. In nucleotides, the CDR3 is TGTGCCAGCAACAGTGAGACAGGGAAGCAAGCTTTCTTT. Translated: CASNSETGKQAFF.

This chain joins TRBV27 and TRBJ2-7; 13 bases are a match to TRBD2. CDR3 length equals 19 residues. Germline lookup yields CDR1 MNHEY and CDR2 SMNVEV (reference sequence). Trimming took 6 bases from V and 0 from J; bases not matched to a gene: 14. CDR3 nucleotide sequence: TGTGCCAGCAGCTCTTGGACTAGCGGGAGCGACAGGAGCTCCTACGAGCAGTACTTC. Translation gives CASSSWTSGSDRSSYEQYF.

This clone was seen a single time. The chain uses TRBV10-3 and TRBJ2-1; D may be TRBD2 (6 bases). Germline V gives CDR1 ENHRY, CDR2 SYGVKD. The CDR3 covers 12 residues. V lost 10 bases to trimming and J lost 9 bases, with 16 bases between them. The CDR3 sequence: CATQEGGGEQFF. As DNA, the CDR3 is TGTGCCACCCAGGAGGGTGGTGGTGAGCAGTTCTTC.